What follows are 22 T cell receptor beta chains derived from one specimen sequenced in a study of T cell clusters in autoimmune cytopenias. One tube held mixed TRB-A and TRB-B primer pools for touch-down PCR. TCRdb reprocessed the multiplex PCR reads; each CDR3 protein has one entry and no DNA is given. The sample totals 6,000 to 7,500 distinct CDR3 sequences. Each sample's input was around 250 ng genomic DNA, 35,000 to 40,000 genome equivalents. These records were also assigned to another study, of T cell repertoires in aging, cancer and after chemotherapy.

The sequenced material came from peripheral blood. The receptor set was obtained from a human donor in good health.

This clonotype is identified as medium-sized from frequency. The CDR3 reads CASSSTRYTGELFF. The chain recombines TRBV6-2 or TRBV6-3 with TRBJ2-2; as DNA is missing, the TRBD2 call by TCRdb cannot be tested. CDR3 length: 14 amino acids. Germline V gene data show CDR1 as MNHEY and CDR2 as SVGEGT.

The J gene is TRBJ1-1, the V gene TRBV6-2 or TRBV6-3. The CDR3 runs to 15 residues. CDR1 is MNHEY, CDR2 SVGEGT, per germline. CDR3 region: CASSYAGTVRTEAFF.

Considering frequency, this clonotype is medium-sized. CDR3 residues: CASSTGLGYEQYF. The chain uses TRBV6-2 or TRBV6-3 and TRBJ2-7; the TCRdb call, TRBD2, lacks DNA for checking. There are 13 residues in the CDR3. In germline, CDR1 is MNHEY, CDR2 SVGEGT.

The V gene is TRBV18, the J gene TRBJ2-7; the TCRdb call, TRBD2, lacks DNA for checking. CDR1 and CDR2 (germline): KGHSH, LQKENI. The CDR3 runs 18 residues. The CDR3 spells CASSYLNSGRPSSYEQYF.

The CDR3 sequence: CASSLDSATGELFF. The chain is built from TRBV7-9 and TRBJ2-2. The CDR3 sequence is 14 residues long. Germline CDR1 and CDR2: SEHNR and FQNEAQ (reference sequence).

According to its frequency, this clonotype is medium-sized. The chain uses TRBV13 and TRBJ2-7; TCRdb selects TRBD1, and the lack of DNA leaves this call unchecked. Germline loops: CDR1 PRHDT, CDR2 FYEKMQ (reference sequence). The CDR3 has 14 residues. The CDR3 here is CASSKDRVSYEQYF.

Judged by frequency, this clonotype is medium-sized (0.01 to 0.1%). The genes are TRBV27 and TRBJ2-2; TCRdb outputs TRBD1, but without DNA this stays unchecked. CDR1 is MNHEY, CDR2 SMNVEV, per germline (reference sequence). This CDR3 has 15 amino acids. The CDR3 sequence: CASSTLGSNTGELFF.

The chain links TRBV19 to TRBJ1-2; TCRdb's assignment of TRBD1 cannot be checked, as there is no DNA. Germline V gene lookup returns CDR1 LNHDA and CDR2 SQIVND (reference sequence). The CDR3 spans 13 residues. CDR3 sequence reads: CASRQGLRAGYTF. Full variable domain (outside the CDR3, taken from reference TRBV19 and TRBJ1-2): DGGITQSPKYLFRKEGQNVTLSCEQNLNHDAMYWYRQDPGQGLRLIYYSQIVNDFQKGDIAEGYSVSREKKESFPLTVTSAQKNPTAFYLCASRQGLRAGYTFGSGTRLTVV.

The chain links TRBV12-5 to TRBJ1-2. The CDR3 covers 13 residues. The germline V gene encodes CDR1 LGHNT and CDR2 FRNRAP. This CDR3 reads CASGLLQGYGYTF. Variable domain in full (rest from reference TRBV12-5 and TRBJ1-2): DARVTQTPRHKVTEMGQEVTMRCQPILGHNTVFWYRQTMMQGLELLAYFRNRAPLDDSGMPKDRFSAEMPDATLATLKIQPSEPRDSAVYFCASGLLQGYGYTFGSGTRLTVV.

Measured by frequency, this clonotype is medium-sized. The CDR3 spells CASSLDRETQYF. The chain recombines TRBV12-3 or TRBV12-4 with TRBJ2-5. The CDR3 extends over 12 amino acids.

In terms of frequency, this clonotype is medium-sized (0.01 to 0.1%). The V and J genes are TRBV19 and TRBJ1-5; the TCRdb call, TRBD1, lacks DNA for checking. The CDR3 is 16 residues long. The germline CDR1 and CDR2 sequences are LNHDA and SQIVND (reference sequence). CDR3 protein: CASSKRGLESNQPQHF.

CDR3 residues: CATSDLTAGNTDTQYF. This chain links TRBV24-1 with TRBJ2-3; the TCRdb call, TRBD2, lacks DNA for checking. Germline CDR1 reads KGHDR; CDR2 reads SFDVKD. The CDR3 is 16 amino acids.

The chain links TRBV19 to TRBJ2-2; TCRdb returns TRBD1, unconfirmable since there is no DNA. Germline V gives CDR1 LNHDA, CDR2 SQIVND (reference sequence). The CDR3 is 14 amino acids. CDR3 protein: CASSIEGVAGELFF.

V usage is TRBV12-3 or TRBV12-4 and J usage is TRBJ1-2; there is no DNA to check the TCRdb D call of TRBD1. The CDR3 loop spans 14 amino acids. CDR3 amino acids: CASSRGQGAYGYTF.

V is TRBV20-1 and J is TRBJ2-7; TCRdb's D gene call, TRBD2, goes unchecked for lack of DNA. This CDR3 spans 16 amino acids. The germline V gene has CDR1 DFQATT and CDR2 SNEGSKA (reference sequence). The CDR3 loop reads CSASDPLRGPAYEQYF.

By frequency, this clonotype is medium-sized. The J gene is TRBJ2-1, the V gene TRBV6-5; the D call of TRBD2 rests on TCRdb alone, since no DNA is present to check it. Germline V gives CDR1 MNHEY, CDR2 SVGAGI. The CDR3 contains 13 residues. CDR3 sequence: CASSSGRDREQFF.

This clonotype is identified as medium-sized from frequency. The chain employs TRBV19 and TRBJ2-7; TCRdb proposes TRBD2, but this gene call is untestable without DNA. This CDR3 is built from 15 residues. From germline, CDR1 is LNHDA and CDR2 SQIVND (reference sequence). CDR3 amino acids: CASRLAGGLDYEQYF.

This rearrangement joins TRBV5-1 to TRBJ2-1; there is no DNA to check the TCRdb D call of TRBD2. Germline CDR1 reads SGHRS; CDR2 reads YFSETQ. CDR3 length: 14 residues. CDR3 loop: CASSTSGGINEQFF.

CDR3 protein: CATSDLAGYGYTF. The chain uses TRBV24-1 and TRBJ1-2. This CDR3 has 13 residues. From germline, CDR1 is KGHDR and CDR2 SFDVKD.

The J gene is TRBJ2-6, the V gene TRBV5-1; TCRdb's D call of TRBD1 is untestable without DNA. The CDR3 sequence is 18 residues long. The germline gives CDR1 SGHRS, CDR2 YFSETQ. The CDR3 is CASSLAGDRGAGANVLTF.

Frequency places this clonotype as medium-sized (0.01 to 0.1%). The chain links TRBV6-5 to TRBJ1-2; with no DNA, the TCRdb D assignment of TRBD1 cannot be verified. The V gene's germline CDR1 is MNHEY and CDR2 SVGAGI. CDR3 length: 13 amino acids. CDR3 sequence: CASSYDGQYGYTF.

CDR3 sequence: CASSLPTSSYNEQFF. V gene TRBV28 combines with J gene TRBJ2-1. Germline V lookup: CDR1 MDHEN, CDR2 SYDVKM. The CDR3 extends over 15 amino acids. Supplemented by reference TRBV28 and TRBJ2-1, the full variable domain reads DVKVTQSSRYLVKRTGEKVFLECVQDMDHENMFWYRQDPGLGLRLIYFSYDVKMKEKGDIPEGYSVSREKKERFSLILESASTNQTSMYLCASSLPTSSYNEQFFGPGTRLTVL.